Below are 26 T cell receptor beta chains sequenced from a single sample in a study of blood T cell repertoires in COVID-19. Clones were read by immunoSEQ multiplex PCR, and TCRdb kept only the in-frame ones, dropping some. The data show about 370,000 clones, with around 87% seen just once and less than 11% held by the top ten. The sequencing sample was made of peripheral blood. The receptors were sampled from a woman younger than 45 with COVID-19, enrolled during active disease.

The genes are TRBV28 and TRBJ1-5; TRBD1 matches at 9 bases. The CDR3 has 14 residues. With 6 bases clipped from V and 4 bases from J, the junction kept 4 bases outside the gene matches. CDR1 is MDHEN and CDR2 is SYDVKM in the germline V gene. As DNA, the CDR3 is TGTGCCAGCAGGCCCGGGACAGGGAATCAGCCCCAGCATTTT. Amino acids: CASRPGTGNQPQHF.

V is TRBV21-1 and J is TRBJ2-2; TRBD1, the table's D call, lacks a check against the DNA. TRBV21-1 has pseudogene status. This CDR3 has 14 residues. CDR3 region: CASFRRTGAGELFF. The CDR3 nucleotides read TGTGCCAGCTTTCGCCGGACAGGGGCCGGGGAGCTGTTTTTT.

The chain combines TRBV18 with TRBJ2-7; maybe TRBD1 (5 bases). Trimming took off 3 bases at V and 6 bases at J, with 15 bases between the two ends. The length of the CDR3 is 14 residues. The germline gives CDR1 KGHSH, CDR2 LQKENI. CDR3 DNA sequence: TGTGCCAGCTCACCTGGGGCTTCTCAGGCCGAGCAGTACTTC. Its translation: CASSPGASQAEQYF.

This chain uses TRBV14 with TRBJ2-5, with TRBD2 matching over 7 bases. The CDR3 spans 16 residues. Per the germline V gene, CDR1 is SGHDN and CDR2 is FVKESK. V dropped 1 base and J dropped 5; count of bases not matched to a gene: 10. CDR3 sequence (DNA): TGTGCCAGCAGCCAAGTGGGAACGGGAGGTCGGGAGACCCAGTACTTC. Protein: CASSQVGTGGRETQYF. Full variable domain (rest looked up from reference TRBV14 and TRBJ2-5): EAGVTQFPSHSVIEKGQTVTLRCDPISGHDNLYWYRRVMGKEIKFLLHFVKESKQDESGMPNNRFLAERTGGTYSTLKVQPAELEDSGVYFCASSQVGTGGRETQYFGPGTRLLVL.

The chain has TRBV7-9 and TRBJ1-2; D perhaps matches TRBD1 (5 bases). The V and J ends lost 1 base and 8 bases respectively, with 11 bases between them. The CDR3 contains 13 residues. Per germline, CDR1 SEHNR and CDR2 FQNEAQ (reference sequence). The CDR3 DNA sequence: TGTGCCAGCAGCTTAGGGCAGGGCAACGGCTACACCTTC. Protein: CASSLGQGNGYTF.

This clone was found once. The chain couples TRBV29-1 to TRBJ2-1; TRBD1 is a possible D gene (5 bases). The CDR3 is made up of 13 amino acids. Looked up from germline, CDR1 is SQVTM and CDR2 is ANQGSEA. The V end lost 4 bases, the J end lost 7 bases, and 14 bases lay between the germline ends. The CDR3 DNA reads TGCAGCGTTGGTGGGGCTCGGCGGAATGAGCAGTTCTTC. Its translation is CSVGGARRNEQFF.

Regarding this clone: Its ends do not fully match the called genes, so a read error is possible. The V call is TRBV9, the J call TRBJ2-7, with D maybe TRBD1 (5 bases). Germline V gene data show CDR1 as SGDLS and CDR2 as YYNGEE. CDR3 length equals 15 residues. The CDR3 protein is CASSLRQGTSSEQYF. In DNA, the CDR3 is TGTGCCAGCAGCCTAAGGCAGGGTACCTCCTCCGAGCAGTACTTC.

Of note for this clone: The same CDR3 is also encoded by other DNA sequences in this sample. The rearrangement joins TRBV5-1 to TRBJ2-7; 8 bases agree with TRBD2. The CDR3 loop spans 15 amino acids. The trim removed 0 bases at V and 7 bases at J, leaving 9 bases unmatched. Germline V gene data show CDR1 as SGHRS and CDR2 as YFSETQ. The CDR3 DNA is TGCGCCAGCAGCTTGGCCGGGACGGGAGGGCAAGAGCAGTACTTC. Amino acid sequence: CASSLAGTGGQEQYF.

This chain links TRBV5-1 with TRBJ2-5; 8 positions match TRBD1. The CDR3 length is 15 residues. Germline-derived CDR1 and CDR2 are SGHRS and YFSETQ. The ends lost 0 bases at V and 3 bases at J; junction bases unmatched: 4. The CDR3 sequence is CASSLGDRPKETQYF. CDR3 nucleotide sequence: TGCGCCAGCAGCTTGGGGGACAGGCCTAAAGAGACCCAGTACTTC.

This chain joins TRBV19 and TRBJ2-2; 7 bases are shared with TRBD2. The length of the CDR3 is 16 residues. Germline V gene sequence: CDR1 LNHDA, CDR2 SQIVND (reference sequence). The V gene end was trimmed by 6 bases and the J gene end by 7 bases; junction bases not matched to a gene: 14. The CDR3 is CASRPAGSTEGGELFF. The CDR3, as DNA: TGTGCCAGTAGACCAGCGGGATCAACCGAGGGCGGGGAGCTGTTTTTT.

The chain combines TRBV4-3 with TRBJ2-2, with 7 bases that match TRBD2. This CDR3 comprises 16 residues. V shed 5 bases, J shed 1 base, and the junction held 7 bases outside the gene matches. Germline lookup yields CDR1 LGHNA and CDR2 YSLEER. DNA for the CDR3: TGCGCCAGCAGCGAAAGGGAGCGGGGGAACACCGGGGAGCTGTTTTTT. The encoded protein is CASSERERGNTGELFF.

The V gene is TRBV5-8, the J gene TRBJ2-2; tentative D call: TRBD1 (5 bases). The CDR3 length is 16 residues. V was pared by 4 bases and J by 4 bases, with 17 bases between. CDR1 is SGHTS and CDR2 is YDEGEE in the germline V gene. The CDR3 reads CASSRPVGRVTGELFF. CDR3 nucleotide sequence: TGTGCCAGCAGCCGGCCGGTGGGCAGGGTCACCGGGGAGCTGTTTTTT.

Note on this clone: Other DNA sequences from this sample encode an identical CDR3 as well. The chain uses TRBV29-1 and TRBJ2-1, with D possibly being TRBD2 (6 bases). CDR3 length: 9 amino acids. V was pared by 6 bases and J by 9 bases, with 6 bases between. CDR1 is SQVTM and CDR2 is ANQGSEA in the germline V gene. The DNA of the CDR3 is TGCAGCGTCGGGGGTGAGCAGTTCTTC. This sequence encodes CSVGGEQFF.

The CDR3 DNA is TGTGCCAGCAGTGCAGACAGGGGAAATGAAAAACTGTTTTTT. As protein: CASSADRGNEKLFF. This chain links TRBV28 with TRBJ1-4, with TRBD1 matching 8 bases. The CDR3 has 14 amino acids. Germline CDR1 MDHEN, CDR2 SYDVKM. V shed 5 bases and J 5 bases; nucleotides not matched to a gene: 4.

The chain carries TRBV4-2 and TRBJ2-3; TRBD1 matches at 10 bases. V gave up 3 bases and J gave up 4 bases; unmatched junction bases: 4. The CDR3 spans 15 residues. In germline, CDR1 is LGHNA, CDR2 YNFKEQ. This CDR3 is CASSHGTGVADTQYF. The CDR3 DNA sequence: TGTGCCAGCAGCCACGGGACAGGGGTAGCAGATACGCAGTATTTT.

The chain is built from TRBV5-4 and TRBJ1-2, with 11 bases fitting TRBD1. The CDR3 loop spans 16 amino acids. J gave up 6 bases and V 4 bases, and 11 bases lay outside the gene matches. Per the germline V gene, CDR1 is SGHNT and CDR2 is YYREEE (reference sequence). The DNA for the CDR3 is TGTGCCAGCAGCCCCCGGACAGGGGGCGCTCCGGATGGCTACACCTTC. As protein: CASSPRTGGAPDGYTF.

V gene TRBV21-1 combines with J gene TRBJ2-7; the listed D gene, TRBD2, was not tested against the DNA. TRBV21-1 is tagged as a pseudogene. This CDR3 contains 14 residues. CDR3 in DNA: TGTGCCAGCAGCACGAGACTAGCGCTGGGCGAGCAGTACTTC. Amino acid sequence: CASSTRLALGEQYF.

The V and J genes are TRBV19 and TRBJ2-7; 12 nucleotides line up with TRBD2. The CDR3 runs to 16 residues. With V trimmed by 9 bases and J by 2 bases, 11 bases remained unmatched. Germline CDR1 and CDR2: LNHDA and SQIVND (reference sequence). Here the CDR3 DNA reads TGTGCCAGATATCCCGGGACTAGCGGGCCTACCTACGAGCAGTACTTC. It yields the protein CARYPGTSGPTYEQYF.

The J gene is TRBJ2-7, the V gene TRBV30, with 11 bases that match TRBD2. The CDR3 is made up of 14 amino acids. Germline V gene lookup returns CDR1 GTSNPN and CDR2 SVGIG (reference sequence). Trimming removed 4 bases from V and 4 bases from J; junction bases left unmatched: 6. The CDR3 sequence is CAWTPGLADYEQYF. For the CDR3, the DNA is TGTGCCTGGACCCCGGGACTAGCGGATTACGAGCAGTACTTC.

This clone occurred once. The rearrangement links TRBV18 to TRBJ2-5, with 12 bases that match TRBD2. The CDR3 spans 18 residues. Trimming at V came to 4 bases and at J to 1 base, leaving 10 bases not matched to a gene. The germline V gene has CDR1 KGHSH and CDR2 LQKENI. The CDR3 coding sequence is TGTGCCAGCTCACGACGATCTACTAGCGGGAGGCTCCAAGAGACCCAGTACTTC. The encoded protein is CASSRRSTSGRLQETQYF.

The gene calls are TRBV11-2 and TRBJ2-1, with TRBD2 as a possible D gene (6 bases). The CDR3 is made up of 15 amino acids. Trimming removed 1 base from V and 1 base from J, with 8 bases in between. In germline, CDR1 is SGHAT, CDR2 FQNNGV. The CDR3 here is CASSLVAGSYNEQFF. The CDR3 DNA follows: TGTGCCAGCAGCTTAGTGGCGGGATCCTACAATGAGCAGTTCTTC.

The CDR3 DNA reads as TGTGCCAGCAGCTTGGGAGGTCCTGGGGCCAACGTCCTGACTTTC. Encoded protein: CASSLGGPGANVLTF. The gene calls are TRBV5-4 and TRBJ2-6; no firm D call. CDR3 length equals 15 residues. The ends were cut back, 0 bases at V and 2 bases at J, with 6 bases in the middle. Per the germline V gene, CDR1 is SGHNT and CDR2 is YYREEE (reference sequence).

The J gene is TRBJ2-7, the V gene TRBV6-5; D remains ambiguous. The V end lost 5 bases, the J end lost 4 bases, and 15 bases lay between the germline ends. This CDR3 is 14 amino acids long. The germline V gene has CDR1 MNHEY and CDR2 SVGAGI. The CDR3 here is CASSPLSLQYEQYF. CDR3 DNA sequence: TGTGCCAGCAGTCCCCTTTCTTTACAATACGAGCAGTACTTC.

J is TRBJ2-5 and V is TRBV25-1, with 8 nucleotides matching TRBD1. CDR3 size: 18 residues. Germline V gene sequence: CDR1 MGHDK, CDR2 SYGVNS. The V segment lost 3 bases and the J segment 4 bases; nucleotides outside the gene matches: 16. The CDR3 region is CASSDSGRGQENLETQYF. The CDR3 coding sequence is TGTGCCAGCAGTGATTCGGGCCGGGGACAGGAGAATTTAGAGACCCAGTACTTC.

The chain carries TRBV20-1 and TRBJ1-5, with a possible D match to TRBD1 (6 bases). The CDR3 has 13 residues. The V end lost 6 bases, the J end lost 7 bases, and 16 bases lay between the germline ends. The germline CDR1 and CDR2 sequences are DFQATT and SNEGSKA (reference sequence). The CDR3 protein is CSASRGTKQPQHF. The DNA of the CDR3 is TGCAGTGCCAGTAGGGGGACGAAGCAGCCCCAGCATTTT.

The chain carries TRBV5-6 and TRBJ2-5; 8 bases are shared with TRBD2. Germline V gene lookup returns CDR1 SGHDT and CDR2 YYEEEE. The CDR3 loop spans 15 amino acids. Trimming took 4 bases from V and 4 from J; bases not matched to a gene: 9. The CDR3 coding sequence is TGTGCCAGCAGCCCTTTGAGCGGGAGAGGAGAGACCCAGTACTTC. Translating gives CASSPLSGRGETQYF.